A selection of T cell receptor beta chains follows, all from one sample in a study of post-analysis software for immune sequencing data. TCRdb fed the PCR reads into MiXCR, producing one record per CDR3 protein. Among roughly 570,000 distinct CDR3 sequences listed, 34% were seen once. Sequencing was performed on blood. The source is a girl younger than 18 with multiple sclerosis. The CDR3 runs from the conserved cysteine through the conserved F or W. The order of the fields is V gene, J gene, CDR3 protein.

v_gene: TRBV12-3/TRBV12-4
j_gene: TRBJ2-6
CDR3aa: CASSKEAAASSGANVLTF

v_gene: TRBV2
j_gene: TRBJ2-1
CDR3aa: CAGRRDRGSNEQFF

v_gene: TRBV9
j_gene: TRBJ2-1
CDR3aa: CASSVGPSGGTTPQFF

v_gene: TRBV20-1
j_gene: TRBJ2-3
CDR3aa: CSASSSGGAEDTQYF

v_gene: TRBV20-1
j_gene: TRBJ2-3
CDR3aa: CSAPGQGEMSDTQYF

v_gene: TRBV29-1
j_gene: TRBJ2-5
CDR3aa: CSAGGDAETQYF

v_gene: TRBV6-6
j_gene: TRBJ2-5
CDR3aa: CASSVRTGETQYF

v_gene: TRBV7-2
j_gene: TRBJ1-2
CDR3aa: CASSLRRDRLAYGYTF

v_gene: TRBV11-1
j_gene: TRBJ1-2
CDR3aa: CASSPGQPGDYGYTF

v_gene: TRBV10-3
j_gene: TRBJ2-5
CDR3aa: CAISARLAGERVQETQYF

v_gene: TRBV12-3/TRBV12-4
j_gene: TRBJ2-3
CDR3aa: CASSFPTAGADPSDTQYF

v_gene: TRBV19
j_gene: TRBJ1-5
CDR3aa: CASSIAPGSNQPQHF

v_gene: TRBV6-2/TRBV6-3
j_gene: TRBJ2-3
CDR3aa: CASSETSRHFYTQYF

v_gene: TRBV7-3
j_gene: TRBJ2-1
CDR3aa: CASSLLGAVNNEQFF

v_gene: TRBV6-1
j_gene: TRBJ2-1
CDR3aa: CASRGTTRGSNEQFF

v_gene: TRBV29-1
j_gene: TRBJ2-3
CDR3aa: CSSANVPTDTQYF

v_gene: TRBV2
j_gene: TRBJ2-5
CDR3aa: CASTSELQETQYF

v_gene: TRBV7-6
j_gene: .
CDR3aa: CASSPRLAGSETQYF

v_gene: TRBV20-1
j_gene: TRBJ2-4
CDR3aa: CSARPGTGNIQYF